This note documents a single T cell receptor beta chain sequence. Antigen specificity is unknown. Averaging roughly 100 mL, one heparinised blood draw was given by each donor. These data come from a study of beta chain features in type 1 diabetes. Overall study context: Across all samples, over 85 million sorted cells were examined.

Every bit of the isolated RNA underwent reverse transcription, so sequencing read expressed TCRB transcripts. TCRdb's table, derived via immunoSEQ multiplex PCR, lists solely in-frame clones and lacks some. The table lists 350,000 to 400,000 clones, more than 12% of them singletons, with approximately 0.02% in the top ten. Findings and limits, study-wide: TCRB rearrangement may or may not be influenced by HLA type; here this remained unresolved.

Sequencing was done on a sample of naive CD4+ T cells from blood. The TCR sequence derives from a young woman in good health.

In DNA, the CDR3 is TGTGCCTGGAGTGTAACCCCTACCGGAGCTTTCTTT. It specifies CAWSVTPTGAFF. The chain uses TRBV30 and TRBJ1-1; D gene ambiguous. With 0 bases removed from V and 10 bases from J, the gap between germline ends came to 12 bases. CDR3 size: 12 residues. The germline V gene encodes CDR1 GTSNPN and CDR2 SVGIG (reference sequence).